Listed here is a single T cell receptor beta chain. Its target is not known. TCRdb used MiXCR to reprocess the 5' RACE reads, holding one entry per CDR3 protein. The sample has around 330,000 distinct CDR3 sequences; 11% are singletons. The data were taken from a study of CD8 T cells in ankylosing spondylitis. Study conclusions and caveats: Earlier literature documents some of the motif variants in reactive arthritis synovial fluid and blood. Matched synovial fluid from ankylosing spondylitis patients was reported to be enriched for disease-linked clones. Several highly homologous variants made up a TCR beta motif, and this motif appeared characteristic of ankylosing spondylitis blood. Disease-associated clonotypes exhibited CD8+ identity and were relatively infrequent in peripheral blood.

Germline values: CDR1 SEHNR, CDR2 FQNEAQ (reference sequence). Trimming cost V 5 bases and J 0 bases, with 14 bases left between them. The CDR3 spans 16 residues. The source is a female donor with ankylosing spondylitis or in good health (not recorded which). The sample consisted of blood, either unsorted or a sorted T cell fraction (not recorded which). The rearrangement joins TRBV7-9 to TRBJ1-5; unclear D gene. The CDR3 DNA sequence: TGTGCCAGCAGCCCCCCCGGTGTAAATAGCAATCAGCCCCAGCATTTT. Translation: CASSPPGVNSNQPQHF.